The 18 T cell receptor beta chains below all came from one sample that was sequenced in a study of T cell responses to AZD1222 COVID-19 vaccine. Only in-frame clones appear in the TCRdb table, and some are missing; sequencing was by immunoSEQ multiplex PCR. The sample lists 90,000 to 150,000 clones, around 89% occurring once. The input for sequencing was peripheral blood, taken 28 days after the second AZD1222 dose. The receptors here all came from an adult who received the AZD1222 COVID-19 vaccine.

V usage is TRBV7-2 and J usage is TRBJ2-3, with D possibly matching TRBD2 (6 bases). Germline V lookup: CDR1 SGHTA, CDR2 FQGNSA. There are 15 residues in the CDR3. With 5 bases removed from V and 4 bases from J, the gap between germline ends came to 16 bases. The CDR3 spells CASSLTGTRSDTQYF. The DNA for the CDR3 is TGTGCCAGCAGCCTGACCGGGACTCGGTCAGATACGCAGTATTTT.

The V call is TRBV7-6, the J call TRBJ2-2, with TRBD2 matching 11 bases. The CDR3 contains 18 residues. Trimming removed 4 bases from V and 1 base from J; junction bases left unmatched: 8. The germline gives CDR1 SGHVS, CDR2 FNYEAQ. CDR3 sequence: CASSSNPGLAVNTGELFF. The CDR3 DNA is TGTGCCAGCAGCTCAAACCCGGGACTAGCGGTGAACACCGGGGAGCTGTTTTTT.

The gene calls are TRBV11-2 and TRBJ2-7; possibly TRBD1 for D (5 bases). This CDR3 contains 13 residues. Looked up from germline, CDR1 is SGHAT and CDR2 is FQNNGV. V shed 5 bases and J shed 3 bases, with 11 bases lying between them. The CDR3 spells CASSRTRDYEQYF. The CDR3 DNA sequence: TGTGCCAGCAGCCGGACACGCGACTACGAGCAGTACTTC.

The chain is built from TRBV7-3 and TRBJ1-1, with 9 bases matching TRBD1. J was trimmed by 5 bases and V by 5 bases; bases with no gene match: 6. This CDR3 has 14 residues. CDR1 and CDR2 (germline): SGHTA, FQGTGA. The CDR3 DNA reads TGTGCCAGCAGCCCCGGGACAGGGCGGACTGAAGCTTTCTTT. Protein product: CASSPGTGRTEAFF.

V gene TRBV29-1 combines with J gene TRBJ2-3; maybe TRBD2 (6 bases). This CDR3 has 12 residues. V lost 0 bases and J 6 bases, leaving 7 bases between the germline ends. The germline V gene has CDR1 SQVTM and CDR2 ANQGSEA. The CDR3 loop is CSVEEGTDTQYF. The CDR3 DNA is TGCAGCGTTGAAGAGGGGACTGATACGCAGTATTTT.

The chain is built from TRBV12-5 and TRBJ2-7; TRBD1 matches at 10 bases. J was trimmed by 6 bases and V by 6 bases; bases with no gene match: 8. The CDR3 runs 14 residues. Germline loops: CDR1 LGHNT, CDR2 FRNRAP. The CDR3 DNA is TGTGCTAGTGGCCCAGGACAGGGGGGTGGCGAGCAGTACTTC. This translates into CASGPGQGGGEQYF.

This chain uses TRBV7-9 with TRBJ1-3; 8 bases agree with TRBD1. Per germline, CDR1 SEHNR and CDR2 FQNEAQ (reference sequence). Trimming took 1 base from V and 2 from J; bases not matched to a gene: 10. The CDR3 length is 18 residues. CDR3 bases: TGTGCCAGCAGCTTAGTAGTTGCGGACAGGGAGACTGGAAACACCATATATTTT. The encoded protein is CASSLVVADRETGNTIYF.

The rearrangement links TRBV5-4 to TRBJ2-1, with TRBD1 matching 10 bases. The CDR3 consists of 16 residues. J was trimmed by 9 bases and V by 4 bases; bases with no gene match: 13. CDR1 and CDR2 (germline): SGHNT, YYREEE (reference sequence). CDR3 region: CASSRRQLTGGGEQFF. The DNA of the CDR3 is TGTGCCAGCAGCCGAAGACAATTGACAGGGGGCGGTGAGCAGTTCTTC. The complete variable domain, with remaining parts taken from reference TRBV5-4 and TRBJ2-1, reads ETGVTQSPTHLIKTRGQQVTLRCSSQSGHNTVSWYQQALGQGPQFIFQYYREEENGRGNFPPRFSGLQFPNYSSELNVNALELDDSALYLCASSRRQLTGGGEQFFGPGTRLTVL.

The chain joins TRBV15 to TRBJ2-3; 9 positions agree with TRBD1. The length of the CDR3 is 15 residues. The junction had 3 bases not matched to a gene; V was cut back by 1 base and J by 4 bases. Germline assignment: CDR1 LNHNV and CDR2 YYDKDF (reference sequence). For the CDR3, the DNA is TGTGCCACCAGCAGAGTGGACAGGGGCTCAGATACGCAGTATTTT. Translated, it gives CATSRVDRGSDTQYF. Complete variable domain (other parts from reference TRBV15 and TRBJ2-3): DAMVIQNPRYQVTQFGKPVTLSCSQTLNHNVMYWYQQKSSQAPKLLFHYYDKDFNNEADTPDNFQSRRPNTSFCFLDIRSPGLGDTAMYLCATSRVDRGSDTQYFGPGTRLTVL.

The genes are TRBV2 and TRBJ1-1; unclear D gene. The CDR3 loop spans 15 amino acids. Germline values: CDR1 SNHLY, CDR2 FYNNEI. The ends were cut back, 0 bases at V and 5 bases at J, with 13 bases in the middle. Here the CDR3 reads CASSEAWTMGTEAFF. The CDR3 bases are TGTGCCAGCAGTGAAGCGTGGACCATGGGAACTGAAGCTTTCTTT.

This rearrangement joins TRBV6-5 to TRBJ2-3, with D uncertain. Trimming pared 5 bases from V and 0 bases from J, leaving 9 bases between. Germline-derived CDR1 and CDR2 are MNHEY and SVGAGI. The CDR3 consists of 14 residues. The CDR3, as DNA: TGTGCCAGCAGTAAACGCATTAGCACAGATACGCAGTATTTT. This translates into CASSKRISTDTQYF.

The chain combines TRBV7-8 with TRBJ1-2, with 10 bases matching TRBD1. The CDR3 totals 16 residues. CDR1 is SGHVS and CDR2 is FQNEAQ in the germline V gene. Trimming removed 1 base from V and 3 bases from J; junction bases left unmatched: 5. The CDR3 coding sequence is TGTGCCAGCAGCTTAGTGGGACAGGGGTTGGACTATGGCTACACCTTC. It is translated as CASSLVGQGLDYGYTF. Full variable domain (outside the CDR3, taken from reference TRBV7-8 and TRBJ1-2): GAGVSQSPRYKVAKRGQDVALRCDPISGHVSLFWYQQALGQGPEFLTYFQNEAQLDKSGLPSDRFFAERPEGSVSTLKIQRTQQEDSAVYLCASSLVGQGLDYGYTFGSGTRLTVV.

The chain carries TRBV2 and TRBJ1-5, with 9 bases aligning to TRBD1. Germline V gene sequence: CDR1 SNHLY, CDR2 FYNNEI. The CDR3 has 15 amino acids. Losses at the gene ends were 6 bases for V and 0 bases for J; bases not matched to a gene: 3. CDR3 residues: CASRGQGISNQPQHF. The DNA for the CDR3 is TGTGCCAGCAGGGGACAGGGAATTAGCAATCAGCCCCAGCATTTT.

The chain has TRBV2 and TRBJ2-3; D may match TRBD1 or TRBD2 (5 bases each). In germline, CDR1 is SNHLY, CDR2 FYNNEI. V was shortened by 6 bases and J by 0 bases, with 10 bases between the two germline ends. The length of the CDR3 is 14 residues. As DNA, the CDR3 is TGTGCCAGCAGAGGGACGTCTAGCACAGATACGCAGTATTTT. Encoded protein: CASRGTSSTDTQYF.

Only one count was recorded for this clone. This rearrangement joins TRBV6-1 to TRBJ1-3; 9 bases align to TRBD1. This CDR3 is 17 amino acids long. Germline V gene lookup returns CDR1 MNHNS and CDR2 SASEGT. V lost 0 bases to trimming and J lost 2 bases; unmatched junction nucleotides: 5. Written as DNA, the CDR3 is TGTGCCAGCAGTGAAGCCATATGGACAGGGGCTGGAAACACCATATATTTT. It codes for CASSEAIWTGAGNTIYF.

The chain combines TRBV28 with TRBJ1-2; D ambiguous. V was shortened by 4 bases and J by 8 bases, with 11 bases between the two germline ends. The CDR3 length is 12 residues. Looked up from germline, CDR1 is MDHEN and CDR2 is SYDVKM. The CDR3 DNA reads TGTGCCAGCAGTTCGGGTATAACCGGCTACACCTTC. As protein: CASSSGITGYTF.

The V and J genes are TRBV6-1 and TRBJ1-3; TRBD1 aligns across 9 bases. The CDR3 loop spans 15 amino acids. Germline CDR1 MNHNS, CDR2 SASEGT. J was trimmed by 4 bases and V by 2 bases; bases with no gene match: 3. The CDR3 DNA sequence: TGTGCCAGCAGTGAACCCGGGACAGGGGGAAACACCATATATTTT. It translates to CASSEPGTGGNTIYF.

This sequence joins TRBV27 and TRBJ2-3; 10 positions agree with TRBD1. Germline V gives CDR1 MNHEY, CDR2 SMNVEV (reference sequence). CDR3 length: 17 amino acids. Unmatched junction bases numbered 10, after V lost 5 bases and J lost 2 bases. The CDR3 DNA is TGTGCCAGCAGTGTCCTCGGGACAGGGGCGTCCACAGATACGCAGTATTTT. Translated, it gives CASSVLGTGASTDTQYF.